This T cell receptor beta chain was recovered during a study of response to subunit inactivated influenza vaccine listed by TCRdb under 2018. Concerning the study at large: Deep quantitative T cell receptor repertoire profiling was used in the study to track responses to a trivalent subunit inactivated influenza vaccine.

Regarding this clonotype: Its binding antigen is unknown. No base quality values were provided; no much bigger clone lies one nucleotide off.

What the work shows at the level of the full study, not this receptor alone: According to the authors, only a limited number of new T cells may be recruited by each seasonal influenza vaccination.

The receptor library was made with RT-PCR. These reads were obtained on an Illumina HiSeq 2500. TCRdb passed the public sequencing reads through fastp at Q25 and MiXCR, retaining productive beta sequences. Entries that share a CDR3 protein sequence are merged under the most common genes and DNA. The sample table shows just over 300,000 distinct CDR3 sequences, and roughly 22% are seen once. The top ten clones comprise under 13% of the sample. This sequence was found in a man between 50 and 75 years old who received an inactivated influenza vaccine. Donor details come from another sample of the same person, matched by shared clones. Here the sequenced sample was PBMCs from blood, taken 21 months after vaccination.

The nucleotide sequence reads TGTGCCAGCAGTATGCGCCGACTAGCATCCTACGAGCAGTACTTC. Translated, it gives CASSMRRLASYEQYF. The rearrangement combines TRBV6-2 or TRBV6-3 with TRBJ2-7, and TRBD2 aligns with 7 junction nucleotides. As encoded in the germline V gene, CDR1 is MNHEY while CDR2 is SVGEGT. The CDR3, cysteine through phenylalanine, is 15 amino acids long. Only the CDR3 DNA stays, 45 bases, in frame from base 1. V loses 5 bases at its end and J loses 1 base; junction bases beyond the gene matches: 8.